The 30 T cell receptor beta chains in this list originate from one sample, sequenced in a study of cytomegalovirus exposure and HLA in healthy donors. With 60 Vbeta and 13 Jbeta primers, the PCR was carried out. TCRdb's table, derived via immunoSEQ multiplex PCR, lists solely in-frame clones and lacks some. The table has over 150,000 clones, approximately 79% seen once. The sample taken for sequencing was PBMCs. The receptors stem from a girl aged 5-17 years in good health and CMV-seropositive.

CDR3 sequence: CASSSRTGASNSPLHF. CDR3 coding DNA: TGTGCCAGCAGCTCGAGGACAGGGGCCTCCAATTCACCCCTCCACTTT. The V and J genes are TRBV7-2 and TRBJ1-6, with 9 bases matching TRBD1. Per germline, CDR1 SGHTA and CDR2 FQGNSA. J lost 7 bases, V lost 4 bases, and 8 bases had no gene match. This CDR3 has 16 amino acids.

V is TRBV27 and J is TRBJ2-5; no firm D call. The V gene's germline CDR1 is MNHEY and CDR2 SMNVEV (reference sequence). The ends were cut back, 0 bases at V and 4 bases at J, with 12 bases in the middle. The CDR3 is made up of 15 amino acids. This CDR3 reads CASSLSYLPGETQYF. DNA for the CDR3: TGTGCCAGCAGTTTATCTTACCTCCCGGGAGAGACCCAGTACTTC.

V is TRBV7-8 and J is TRBJ1-3; 8 bases fit TRBD1. Trimming removed 5 bases from V and 3 bases from J; junction bases left unmatched: 6. CDR3 length: 15 amino acids. Germline V gene sequence: CDR1 SGHVS, CDR2 FQNEAQ. The chain's CDR3 is CASSIGQGGGNTIYF. The CDR3 nucleotides are TGTGCCAGCAGCATCGGACAGGGCGGTGGAAACACCATATATTTT.

The chain couples TRBV6-1 to TRBJ2-5, with 7 bases identical to TRBD1. In germline, CDR1 is MNHNS, CDR2 SASEGT. The CDR3 has 13 residues. With V trimmed by 4 bases and J by 2 bases, 1 base remained unmatched. The CDR3 DNA reads TGTGCCAGCAGTGGGGGACAGCAAGAGACCCAGTACTTC. This translates into CASSGGQQETQYF.

V is TRBV5-4 and J is TRBJ2-7, with 11 positions matching TRBD2. Germline values: CDR1 SGHNT, CDR2 YYREEE (reference sequence). Trimming at V came to 0 bases and at J to 1 base, leaving 6 bases not matched to a gene. This CDR3 comprises 17 residues. The CDR3 sequence is CASSLGSSGGSSYEQYF. The CDR3 nucleotides read TGTGCCAGCAGCTTGGGATCTAGCGGGGGGTCTTCCTACGAGCAGTACTTC.

The chain links TRBV12-5 to TRBJ2-7, with a weak D call TRBD1 (6 bases). There are 13 residues in the CDR3. Germline-derived CDR1 and CDR2 are LGHNT and FRNRAP. V was clipped by 1 base and J by 4 bases, with 8 bases between them. This CDR3 reads CASGLGGQYEQYF. Here the CDR3 DNA reads TGTGCTAGTGGTTTGGGAGGACAGTACGAGCAGTACTTC.

This clone was counted a single time. The chain couples TRBV29-1 to TRBJ2-2; D possibly corresponds to TRBD2 (5 bases). Trimming took 1 base from V and 5 from J, leaving 5 bases between them. The CDR3 runs 12 residues. The germline V gene encodes CDR1 SQVTM and CDR2 ANQGSEA. The CDR3: CSVEAGTGELFF. The CDR3, as DNA: TGCAGCGTTGAAGCGGGGACCGGGGAGCTGTTTTTT.

This clone was recorded a few times. This chain uses TRBV2 with TRBJ2-1; 8 bases are a match to TRBD2. CDR3 length: 14 residues. CDR1 and CDR2 from the germline V gene are SNHLY and FYNNEI. The J segment lost 5 bases and the V segment lost 6 bases, leaving 6 bases of the junction unmatched. The DNA for the CDR3 is TGTGCCAGCAGCCCCCGCGGGGGGCACAATGAGCAGTTCTTC. Encoded protein: CASSPRGGHNEQFF.

This chain links TRBV4-3 with TRBJ2-1, with 9 bases aligning to TRBD2. The J segment lost 3 bases and the V segment lost 5 bases, leaving 8 bases of the junction unmatched. CDR3 size: 16 residues. From germline, CDR1 is LGHNA and CDR2 YSLEER. Here the CDR3 reads CASSSLAGDLYNEQFF. The CDR3 DNA is TGCGCCAGCAGCTCTTTAGCGGGGGACCTCTACAATGAGCAGTTCTTC.

V gene TRBV6-5 combines with J gene TRBJ2-3; no definite D call. The CDR3 extends over 16 amino acids. Germline CDR1 MNHEY, CDR2 SVGAGI. Trimming cost V 2 bases and J 1 base, with 13 bases left between them. The DNA for the CDR3 is TGTGCCAGCAGTTACGGAGCGTTTGACGGCACAGATACGCAGTATTTT. This translates into CASSYGAFDGTDTQYF.

This chain links TRBV7-2 with TRBJ1-6; the D gene is possibly TRBD1 (5 bases). The CDR3 consists of 16 residues. The V gene lost 3 bases and the J gene lost 2 bases, with 11 bases spanning the gap. CDR1 and CDR2 (germline): SGHTA, FQGNSA. This CDR3 reads CASSLGGVAYNSPLHF. CDR3 nucleotide sequence: TGTGCCAGCAGCTTGGGGGGGGTTGCCTATAATTCACCCCTCCACTTT. Looking up the rest from reference TRBV7-2 and TRBJ1-6 gives the full variable domain: GAGVSQSPSNKVTEKGKDVELRCDPISGHTALYWYRQSLGQGLEFLIYFQGNSAPDKSGLPSDRFSAERTGGSVSTLTIQRTQQEDSAVYLCASSLGGVAYNSPLHFGNGTRLTVT.

This chain uses TRBV2 with TRBJ2-7; 7 nucleotides agree with TRBD2. The CDR3 covers 15 residues. V shed 2 bases and J 6 bases; nucleotides not matched to a gene: 10. Looked up from germline, CDR1 is SNHLY and CDR2 is FYNNEI. The CDR3: CASSESAVGGGEQYF. For the CDR3, the DNA is TGTGCCAGCAGTGAATCTGCGGTTGGGGGGGGCGAGCAGTACTTC. Based on the CDR3 plus reference TRBV2 and TRBJ2-7, the full variable domain is EPEVTQTPSHQVTQMGQEVILRCVPISNHLYFYWYRQILGQKVEFLVSFYNNEISEKSEIFDDQFSVERPDGSNFTLKIRSTKLEDSAMYFCASSESAVGGGEQYFGPGTRLTVT.

The chain joins TRBV6-1 to TRBJ1-4; D may be TRBD1 (6 bases). With 3 bases removed from V and 0 bases from J, the gap between germline ends came to 14 bases. The CDR3 totals 17 residues. Germline lookup yields CDR1 MNHNS and CDR2 SASEGT. CDR3 DNA: TGTGCCAGCAGTGACACGACAGGCGCAACAACTAATGAAAAACTGTTTTTT. Residues: CASSDTTGATTNEKLFF.

This chain links TRBV6-1 with TRBJ1-2; 9 nucleotides align to TRBD1. The CDR3 loop spans 14 amino acids. V trimming: 5 bases; J trimming: 4 bases; junction bases outside the gene matches: 5. The germline V gene has CDR1 MNHNS and CDR2 SASEGT. CDR3 sequence reads: CASSSPGQGYGYTF. The CDR3 DNA reads as TGTGCCAGCAGTTCTCCGGGACAGGGCTATGGCTACACCTTC.

The chain joins TRBV7-9 to TRBJ1-1, with 9 bases that match TRBD1. The CDR3 is 15 residues long. V shed 5 bases, J shed 0 bases, and the junction held 4 bases outside the gene matches. CDR1 and CDR2 from the germline V gene are SEHNR and FQNEAQ (reference sequence). For the CDR3, the DNA is TGTGCCAGCAGCCCCTGGGACAGGGTGAACACTGAAGCTTTCTTT. Translated, it gives CASSPWDRVNTEAFF.

DNA for the CDR3: TGTGCCAGCTCACCTTCGACAGGGCCCCACATTCAGTACTTC. This translates into CASSPSTGPHIQYF. This sequence joins TRBV18 and TRBJ2-4, with 7 bases fitting TRBD1. The V gene end was trimmed by 3 bases and the J gene end by 8 bases; junction bases not matched to a gene: 7. The length of the CDR3 is 14 residues. Germline V gene data show CDR1 as KGHSH and CDR2 as LQKENI.

The chain joins TRBV5-4 to TRBJ2-7, with D unclear. The germline CDR1 and CDR2 sequences are SGHNT and YYREEE (reference sequence). The CDR3 consists of 13 residues. V gave up 4 bases and J gave up 2 bases, with 10 bases separating them. The CDR3 protein is CASSRSGTYEQYF. CDR3 in DNA: TGTGCCAGCAGCCGGTCAGGTACCTACGAGCAGTACTTC.

The chain combines TRBV4-3 with TRBJ2-6, with 11 positions matching TRBD2. Germline V CDR1 and CDR2: LGHNA, YSLEER. V lost 1 base, J lost 0 bases, and 5 bases stayed unmatched. The CDR3 covers 19 residues. The CDR3 is CASSQGLAGIFSGANVLTF. In DNA form, the CDR3 reads TGCGCCAGCAGCCAAGGACTAGCGGGGATATTCTCTGGGGCCAACGTCCTGACTTTC.

The chain employs TRBV30 and TRBJ2-4, with D maybe TRBD1 (7 bases). Germline V gene lookup returns CDR1 GTSNPN and CDR2 SVGIG (reference sequence). Trimming took 3 bases from V and 0 from J, leaving 15 bases between them. The CDR3 totals 16 residues. The CDR3 bases are TGTGCCTGGAGGAGAACAGGGGAGGTAGCCAAAAACATTCAGTACTTC. Translation: CAWRRTGEVAKNIQYF.

The CDR3 nucleotides are TGTGCCAGCAGCTCCCTAGGTCAGCGGGGGAGCCAAGAGACCCAGTACTTC. Protein: CASSSLGQRGSQETQYF. The rearrangement joins TRBV7-2 to TRBJ2-5; 8 bases map to TRBD2. The CDR3 is 17 residues long. The germline V gene has CDR1 SGHTA and CDR2 FQGNSA. V lost 4 bases and J lost 1; bases outside the gene matches: 11.

The J gene is TRBJ1-2, the V gene TRBV18, with a weak D call TRBD1 (5 bases). The germline V gene encodes CDR1 KGHSH and CDR2 LQKENI. The CDR3 covers 17 residues. Trimming took 3 bases from V and 3 from J, leaving 20 bases between them. In DNA, the CDR3 is TGTGCCAGCTCACCCGGGGGGGTCTCCCCCCATCACTATGGCTACACCTTC. This translates into CASSPGGVSPHHYGYTF.

This clone was observed once. This rearrangement joins TRBV9 to TRBJ2-4; 9 bases fit TRBD1. Per germline, CDR1 SGDLS and CDR2 YYNGEE. The CDR3 is 14 residues long. The J segment lost 6 bases and the V segment lost 3 bases, leaving 4 bases of the junction unmatched. The CDR3 DNA is TGTGCCAGCAGCGCGCCGGGACAGGGAAACATTCAGTACTTC. This translates into CASSAPGQGNIQYF.

This sequence joins TRBV28 and TRBJ1-2, with D possibly TRBD1 on 6 matching bases. There are 13 residues in the CDR3. V lost 5 bases and J 4 bases, leaving 11 bases between the germline ends. Germline V CDR1 and CDR2: MDHEN, SYDVKM. Written as DNA, the CDR3 is TGTGCCAGCAGTCCAACAGGGACCTATGGCTACACCTTC. It yields the protein CASSPTGTYGYTF.

This sequence joins TRBV5-1 and TRBJ2-2; D is ambiguous. Trimming took off 2 bases at V and 4 bases at J, with 12 bases between the two ends. The CDR3 consists of 15 residues. Germline assignment: CDR1 SGHRS and CDR2 YFSETQ. CDR3 DNA: TGCGCCAGCAGCTTAATTCTGAGTGGCACCGGGGAGCTGTTTTTT. Its protein product is CASSLILSGTGELFF. Full variable domain (rest looked up from reference TRBV5-1 and TRBJ2-2): KAGVTQTPRYLIKTRGQQVTLSCSPISGHRSVSWYQQTPGQGLQFLFEYFSETQRNKGNFPGRFSGRQFSNSRSEMNVSTLELGDSALYLCASSLILSGTGELFFGEGSRLTVL.

This clone was detected a few times. V and J are TRBV6-1 and TRBJ1-2, with 8 bases aligning to TRBD1. The length of the CDR3 is 15 residues. Germline loops: CDR1 MNHNS, CDR2 SASEGT. The J segment lost 0 bases and the V segment lost 7 bases, leaving 7 bases of the junction unmatched. CDR3 bases: TGTGCCAGCAAATACGGACAGGGTGCTAACTATGGCTACACCTTC. Protein: CASKYGQGANYGYTF.

The chain has TRBV5-1 and TRBJ2-2, with 9 bases identical to TRBD2. J gave up 7 bases and V 4 bases, and 11 bases lay outside the gene matches. CDR3 length: 16 residues. CDR1 and CDR2 (germline): SGHRS, YFSETQ. The chain's CDR3 is CASSRLSGGGVGELFF. The CDR3 DNA follows: TGCGCCAGCAGCCGTCTTAGCGGGGGAGGGGTCGGGGAGCTGTTTTTT. Complete variable domain (other parts from reference TRBV5-1 and TRBJ2-2): KAGVTQTPRYLIKTRGQQVTLSCSPISGHRSVSWYQQTPGQGLQFLFEYFSETQRNKGNFPGRFSGRQFSNSRSEMNVSTLELGDSALYLCASSRLSGGGVGELFFGEGSRLTVL.

This clone was recorded a few times. This chain links TRBV30 with TRBJ2-3; maybe TRBD2 (5 bases). This CDR3 region has 11 residues. Germline loops: CDR1 GTSNPN, CDR2 SVGIG (reference sequence). Between the trimmed V and J ends, which lost 2 bases and 6 bases, there was a span of 6 bases. CDR3 in amino acids: CAWSIADTQYF. The DNA for the CDR3 is TGTGCCTGGAGTATAGCGGATACGCAGTATTTT.

The V gene is TRBV18, the J gene TRBJ2-7; the match to TRBD1 covers 7 bases. Trimming cost V 3 bases and J 7 bases; bases outside gene matches: 18. The germline V gene has CDR1 KGHSH and CDR2 LQKENI. CDR3 length equals 17 residues. The CDR3 loop is CASSPPSTGKKRGEQYF. CDR3 bases: TGTGCCAGCTCACCGCCTTCGACAGGGAAGAAACGTGGGGAGCAGTACTTC. Variable domain in full (rest from reference TRBV18 and TRBJ2-7): NAGVMQNPRHLVRRRGQEARLRCSPMKGHSHVYWYRQLPEEGLKFMVYLQKENIIDESGMPKERFSAEFPKEGPSILRIQQVVRGDSAAYFCASSPPSTGKKRGEQYFGPGTRLTVT.

The chain joins TRBV5-1 to TRBJ1-5; 10 nucleotides agree with TRBD1. The CDR3 has 20 residues. CDR1 is SGHRS and CDR2 is YFSETQ in the germline V gene. V shed 0 bases, J shed 0 bases, and the junction held 12 bases outside the gene matches. Written as DNA, the CDR3 is TGCGCCAGCAGCTTGGGGGTGGGACAGGGGCGGTATTATAGCAATCAGCCCCAGCATTTT. Translated, it gives CASSLGVGQGRYYSNQPQHF.

The chain carries TRBV2 and TRBJ2-1; 8 nucleotides agree with TRBD2. Trimming cost V 4 bases and J 3 bases; bases outside gene matches: 5. CDR3 length equals 15 residues. CDR1 and CDR2 (germline): SNHLY, FYNNEI. The CDR3 protein is CASSGTSGRYNEQFF. CDR3 in DNA: TGTGCCAGCAGTGGAACTAGCGGACGCTACAATGAGCAGTTCTTC.